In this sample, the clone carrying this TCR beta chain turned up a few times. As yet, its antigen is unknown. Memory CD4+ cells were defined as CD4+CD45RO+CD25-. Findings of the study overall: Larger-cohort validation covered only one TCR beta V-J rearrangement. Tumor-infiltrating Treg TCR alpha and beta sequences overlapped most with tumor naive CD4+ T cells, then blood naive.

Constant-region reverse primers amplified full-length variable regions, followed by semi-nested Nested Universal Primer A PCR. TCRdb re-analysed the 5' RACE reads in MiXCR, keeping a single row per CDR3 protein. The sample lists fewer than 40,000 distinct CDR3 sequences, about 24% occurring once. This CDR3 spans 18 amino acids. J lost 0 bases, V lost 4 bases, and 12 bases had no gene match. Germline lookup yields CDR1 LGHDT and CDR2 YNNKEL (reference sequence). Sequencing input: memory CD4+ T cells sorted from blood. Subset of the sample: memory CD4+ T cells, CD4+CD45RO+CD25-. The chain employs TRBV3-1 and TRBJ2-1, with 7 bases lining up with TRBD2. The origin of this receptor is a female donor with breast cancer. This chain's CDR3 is CASSRDWEGPSSYNEQFF. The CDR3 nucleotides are TGTGCCAGCAGCCGAGATTGGGAGGGGCCGAGCTCCTACAATGAGCAGTTCTTC.